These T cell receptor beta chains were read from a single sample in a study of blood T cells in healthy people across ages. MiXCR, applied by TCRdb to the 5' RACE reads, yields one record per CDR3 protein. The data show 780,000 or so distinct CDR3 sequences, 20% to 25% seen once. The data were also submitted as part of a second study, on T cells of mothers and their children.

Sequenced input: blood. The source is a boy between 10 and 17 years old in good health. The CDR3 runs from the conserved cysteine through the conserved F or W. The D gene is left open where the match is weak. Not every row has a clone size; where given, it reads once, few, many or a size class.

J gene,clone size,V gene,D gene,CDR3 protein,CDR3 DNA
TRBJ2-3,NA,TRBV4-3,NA,CASSQEAADSNTQYF,TGCGCCAGCAGCCAAGAAGCGGCGGACTCGAATACGCAGTATTTT
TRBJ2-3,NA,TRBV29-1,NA,CSVFTDTQYF,TGCAGCGTTTTTACAGATACGCAGTATTTT
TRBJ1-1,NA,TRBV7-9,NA,CASSLAMGTEAFF,TGTGCCAGCAGCTTAGCGATGGGGACTGAAGCTTTCTTT
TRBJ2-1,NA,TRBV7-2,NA,CATANSPSYNEQFF,TGTGCCACCGCAAACAGTCCCTCCTACAATGAGCAGTTCTTC
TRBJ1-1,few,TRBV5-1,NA,CASSLGGSPDFTEAFF,TGCGCCAGCAGCTTGGGGGGCTCTCCAGACTTCACTGAAGCTTTCTTT
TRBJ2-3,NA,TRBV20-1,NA,CSAFPPGTDTQYF,TGCAGTGCTTTCCCACCGGGCACAGATACGCAGTATTTT
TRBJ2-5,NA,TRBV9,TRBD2,CASSVGGASGRQETQYF,TGTGCCAGCAGCGTAGGAGGCGCTAGCGGGAGGCAAGAGACCCAGTACTTC
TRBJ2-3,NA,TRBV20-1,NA,CSARVGAALDTQYF,TGCAGTGCTAGAGTTGGGGCGGCTTTGGATACGCAGTATTTT
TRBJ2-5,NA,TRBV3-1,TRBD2,CASSQSWTSGQETQYF,TGTGCCAGCAGCCAGTCCTGGACTAGCGGCCAAGAGACCCAGTACTTC
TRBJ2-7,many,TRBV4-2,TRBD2,CASSQDGHRGLAGDGYEQYF,TGTGCCAGCAGCCAAGATGGCCACAGAGGACTAGCGGGAGATGGTTACGAGCAGTACTTC
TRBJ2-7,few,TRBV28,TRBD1,CASSGTGTLYEQYF,TGTGCCTCCTCCGGGACAGGGACTCTCTACGAGCAGTACTTC
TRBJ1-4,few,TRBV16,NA,CASSPMGTTLTNEKLFF,TGTGCCAGCAGCCCAATGGGGACGACCCTCACTAATGAAAAACTGTTTTTT
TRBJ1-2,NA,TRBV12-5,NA,CASGLVGEGYTF,TGTGCTAGTGGTTTGGTAGGGGAAGGCTACACCTTC